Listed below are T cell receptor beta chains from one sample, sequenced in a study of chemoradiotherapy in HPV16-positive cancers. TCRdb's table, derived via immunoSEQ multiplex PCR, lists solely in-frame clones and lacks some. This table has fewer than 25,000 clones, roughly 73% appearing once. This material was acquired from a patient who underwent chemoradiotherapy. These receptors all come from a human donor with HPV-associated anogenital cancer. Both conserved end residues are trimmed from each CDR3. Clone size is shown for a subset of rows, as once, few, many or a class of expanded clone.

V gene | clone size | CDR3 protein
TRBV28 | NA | ASSLEFSNQPQH
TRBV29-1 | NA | SVGQGINTEAF
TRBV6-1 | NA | ASTTGADTEAF
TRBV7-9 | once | ASSTSTGGYISGNTIY
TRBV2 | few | ASTRQTNEKLF
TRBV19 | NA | ASSSSGGAGETQY
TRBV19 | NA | ASRFRGQDYGYT
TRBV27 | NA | ASSTLNALGEGPTNEQF
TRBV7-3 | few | ASSLAGGPTDTQY
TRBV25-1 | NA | ASSPGTAGYT
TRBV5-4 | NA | ASRPGQGARTEAF
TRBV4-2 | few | ASSQRTGDEAF
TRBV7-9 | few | ASRALNTEAF
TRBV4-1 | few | ASSPGTFYGYT
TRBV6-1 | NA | ASSKNYNEQF
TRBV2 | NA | ASSLLGGEQF
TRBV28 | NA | ASSIYAGELF
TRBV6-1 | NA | ASSEPRPSGVEKLF
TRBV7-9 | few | ASSAITRGGTYT
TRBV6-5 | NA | ASSPAEGSYEQY
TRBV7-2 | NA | ASSLGARTYNEQF
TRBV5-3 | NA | ARSATSTGELF
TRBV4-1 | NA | ASSQDVGQETQY
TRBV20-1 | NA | SGDRGETQY
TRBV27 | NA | ASSFFPRRRTSTDTQY
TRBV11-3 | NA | ASSSGRMNTEAF
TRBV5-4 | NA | ASSYSGGAANEQF
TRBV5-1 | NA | ASSGLATTTDTQY
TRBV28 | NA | ASSLQGSVPYEQY
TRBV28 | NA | ASSSRGYEQY
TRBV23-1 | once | ASSQSRNPLAGRSTTTDTQY
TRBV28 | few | ASQAGGYYEQY
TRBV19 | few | ASSIGGGVGYSNQPQH
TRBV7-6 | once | ASSLPLTGLQETQY
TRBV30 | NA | AWSRTGTRNQPQH
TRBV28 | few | ASSLTHSYEQF
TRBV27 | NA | ASSFGGAGNTEAF
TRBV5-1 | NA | ASSLEGPAGETQY
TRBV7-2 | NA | ASSLTGPPYEQY
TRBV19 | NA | ASRIGGTDTQY
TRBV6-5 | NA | ASRPGTGGYNEQF
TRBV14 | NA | ASSRPGQGERDEKLF
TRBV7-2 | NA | ASRSTTGASYEQY
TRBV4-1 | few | ASSQDSQSGLEQY
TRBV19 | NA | ASSNLQLRNEQF
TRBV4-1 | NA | ASSHRGLGRTEAF
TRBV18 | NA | ASSPQVGTGAYEQY
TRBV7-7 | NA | ASSLVADRGASQYGYT